This T cell receptor beta chain was obtained from a study of blood T cell repertoires in COVID-19. Across the study: Sites in the United States, Italy and Spain provided acute and convalescent COVID-19 samples. The analysed material was cDNA or gDNA that came from T cells, B-cell-depleted T cells, or PBMCs.

The authors' processing: Estimates of nucleated cell counts were drawn from the amplification of reference gene primers. Repertoires were generated with immunoSEQ multiplex PCR, while TCRdb's copy carries only in-frame clones and drops some. V, J and clone size derive from that table, while D and trimming were established from the DNA sequence. The sample consists of tens of thousands of clones, 89% of them appearing once. The germline V gene has CDR1 MNHEY and CDR2 SMNVEV (reference sequence). This CDR3 is built from 16 residues. After removal of 3 bases from V and 1 base from J, the junction contained 6 bases not matched to a gene.

The chain links TRBV27 to TRBJ2-5, with 9 bases matching TRBD2. The TCR comes from a woman aged 80 or older with acute or convalescent COVID-19. The sequencing input was peripheral blood. In nucleotides, the CDR3 is TGTGCCAGCAGTTTCCTGCGGGGGGGACCCCAAGAGACCCAGTACTTC. Translation gives CASSFLRGGPQETQYF.